The 26 T cell receptor beta chains listed next were all sequenced from one sample in a study of shared clonotypes between healthy human individuals. Clones were read by immunoSEQ multiplex PCR, and TCRdb kept only the in-frame ones, dropping some. The table has 700,000 or so clones, about two thirds seen once. The sequenced sample consisted of memory CD4+ T cells sorted from blood. Stated subset: CD45RA-negative fraction. These receptors were collected from a woman in her thirties in good health.

This chain connects TRBV7-9 to TRBJ1-1; 8 bases fit TRBD1. V gave up 7 bases and J gave up 0 bases; unmatched junction bases: 7. This CDR3 is built from 15 residues. CDR1 is SEHNR and CDR2 is FQNEAQ in the germline V gene (reference sequence). The CDR3 spells CASTASGGMNTEAFF. As DNA, the CDR3 is TGTGCCAGCACTGCCTCAGGGGGCATGAACACTGAAGCTTTCTTT.

The chain carries TRBV5-1 and TRBJ2-7, with D perhaps matching TRBD2 (5 bases). The CDR3 extends over 14 amino acids. CDR1 is SGHRS and CDR2 is YFSETQ in the germline V gene. V dropped 5 bases and J dropped 0 bases, with 12 bases sitting between them. The DNA of the CDR3 is TGCGCCAGCAGGCCAAAAACTAGCTCCTACGAGCAGTACTTC. Translated: CASRPKTSSYEQYF. The complete variable domain, with remaining parts taken from reference TRBV5-1 and TRBJ2-7, reads KAGVTQTPRYLIKTRGQQVTLSCSPISGHRSVSWYQQTPGQGLQFLFEYFSETQRNKGNFPGRFSGRQFSNSRSEMNVSTLELGDSALYLCASRPKTSSYEQYFGPGTRLTVT.

J is TRBJ2-1 and V is TRBV10-2, with TRBD1 as a possible D gene (5 bases). Trimming stripped 7 bases from V and 9 bases from J, with 22 bases between. CDR3 size: 15 residues. From germline, CDR1 is WSHSY and CDR2 SAAADI. Here the CDR3 DNA reads TGCGCCAGCAAGATGACAGAGAGGCGAAATGCTGAGCAGTTCTTC. This translates into CASKMTERRNAEQFF.

The gene calls are TRBV2 and TRBJ2-5, with TRBD2 matching 11 bases. The CDR3 length is 15 residues. CDR1 is SNHLY, CDR2 FYNNEI, per germline. The V gene end was trimmed by 1 base and the J gene end by 5 bases; junction bases not matched to a gene: 3. The CDR3 nucleotides are TGTGCCAGCAGTGAAGTTAGCGGGAGGGATGAGACCCAGTACTTC. Its translation is CASSEVSGRDETQYF.

The chain couples TRBV6-1 to TRBJ2-5; TRBD2 agrees at 9 bases. Germline CDR1 MNHNS, CDR2 SASEGT. The CDR3 covers 15 residues. Unmatched junction bases numbered 4, after V lost 0 bases and J lost 5 bases. The CDR3 sequence is CASSEANSGSETQYF. In DNA form, the CDR3 reads TGTGCCAGCAGTGAAGCTAATAGCGGGAGTGAGACCCAGTACTTC.

The chain uses TRBV27 and TRBJ1-1; no clear D gene. The V and J ends lost 4 bases and 4 bases respectively, with 4 bases between them. The CDR3 totals 11 residues. Germline CDR1 is MNHEY and CDR2 is SMNVEV (reference sequence). In DNA, the CDR3 is TGTGCCAGCAGTTCTTTCACTGAAGCTTTCTTT. It translates to CASSSFTEAFF.

V usage is TRBV5-1 and J usage is TRBJ2-7; D not resolved. The CDR3 runs 16 residues. Trimming shortened V by 0 bases and J by 2 bases, and 15 bases separated the two germline ends. In germline, CDR1 is SGHRS, CDR2 YFSETQ. The CDR3 here is CASSLAGLQNTYEQYF. As DNA, the CDR3 is TGCGCCAGCAGCTTGGCCGGGCTTCAAAACACCTACGAGCAGTACTTC. The variable domain in full, completed from reference TRBV5-1 and TRBJ2-7, reads KAGVTQTPRYLIKTRGQQVTLSCSPISGHRSVSWYQQTPGQGLQFLFEYFSETQRNKGNFPGRFSGRQFSNSRSEMNVSTLELGDSALYLCASSLAGLQNTYEQYFGPGTRLTVT.

This clone was seen only once. The same CDR3 is also encoded by other DNA sequences in this sample. CDR3 region: CASSLRETQYF. CDR3 bases: TGTGCCAGCAGCCTTAGGGAGACCCAGTACTTC. The V and J genes are TRBV28 and TRBJ2-5; D is unclear. In germline, CDR1 is MDHEN, CDR2 SYDVKM. The V and J ends lost 6 bases and 5 bases respectively, with 7 bases between them. CDR3 length equals 11 residues.

The rearrangement joins TRBV2 to TRBJ2-1; 10 positions match TRBD2. The ends lost 6 bases at V and 8 bases at J; junction bases unmatched: 4. The CDR3 is 13 residues long. CDR1 and CDR2 from the germline V gene are SNHLY and FYNNEI. CDR3 loop: CASRKREGDEQFF. CDR3 nucleotides: TGTGCCAGCAGGAAGCGGGAGGGCGATGAGCAGTTCTTC.

The chain uses TRBV2 and TRBJ1-5, with 7 bases that match TRBD1. Germline V lookup: CDR1 SNHLY, CDR2 FYNNEI. This CDR3 region has 15 residues. J lost 3 bases, V lost 1 base, and 3 bases had no gene match. The CDR3 DNA is TGTGCCAGCAGTGAAGGGGGACAGACCAATCAGCCCCAGCATTTT. This codes for CASSEGGQTNQPQHF.

The sample holds a few counts of this clone. V usage is TRBV5-1 and J usage is TRBJ2-1; TRBD2 matches at 9 bases. CDR1 SGHRS and CDR2 YFSETQ come from the germline V gene. After removal of 5 bases from V and 6 bases from J, the junction contained 3 bases not matched to a gene. This CDR3 contains 13 residues. The CDR3 is CASSPSGVNEQFF. CDR3 coding DNA: TGCGCCAGCAGTCCTAGCGGGGTCAATGAGCAGTTCTTC.

V is TRBV5-1 and J is TRBJ2-6; 9 bases align to TRBD2. The CDR3 spans 18 residues. J was trimmed by 2 bases and V by 2 bases; bases with no gene match: 8. In germline, CDR1 is SGHRS, CDR2 YFSETQ. CDR3 residues: CASSFKVAGATGANVLTF. CDR3 nucleotide sequence: TGCGCCAGCAGCTTTAAGGTAGCGGGAGCTACTGGGGCCAACGTCCTGACTTTC.

V and J are TRBV6-5 and TRBJ2-7, with TRBD2 matching over 11 bases. From germline, CDR1 is MNHEY and CDR2 SVGAGI. The V gene end was trimmed by 0 bases and the J gene end by 3 bases; junction bases not matched to a gene: 4. The CDR3 loop spans 16 amino acids. Here the CDR3 reads CASSYSGTSGFYEQYF. CDR3 nucleotides: TGTGCCAGCAGTTACTCCGGGACTAGCGGATTCTACGAGCAGTACTTC.

This clone was counted between two and nine times. The chain uses TRBV5-4 and TRBJ2-1; TRBD2 matches 15 bases. In germline, CDR1 is SGHNT, CDR2 YYREEE (reference sequence). V was pared by 6 bases and J by 7 bases, with 5 bases of the junction left unmatched. The CDR3 covers 15 residues. The CDR3 sequence is CASTAGLAGGNEQFF. CDR3 nucleotide sequence: TGTGCCAGCACCGCCGGACTAGCGGGAGGGAATGAGCAGTTCTTC.

To note about this clone: Other DNA sequences in the same sample also yield this CDR3. The rearrangement joins TRBV18 to TRBJ1-5; 7 bases are shared with TRBD1. Germline V gene lookup returns CDR1 KGHSH and CDR2 LQKENI. V shed 3 bases and J 3 bases; nucleotides not matched to a gene: 8. There are 16 residues in the CDR3. The CDR3 bases are TGTGCCAGCTCACCCCAGGGGGGGCGCAACAATCAGCCCCAGCATTTT. Amino acids: CASSPQGGRNNQPQHF.

V and J are TRBV5-1 and TRBJ2-3; no firm D call. The germline V gene encodes CDR1 SGHRS and CDR2 YFSETQ. V was cut by 6 bases and J by 0 bases, with 5 bases left in between. The CDR3 totals 12 residues. The CDR3 is CASIGSTDTQYF. CDR3 bases: TGCGCCAGCATCGGCAGCACAGATACGCAGTATTTT.

This clone came up many times. The CDR3 reads CASSRYSGTGKGQPQHF. For the CDR3, the DNA is TGTGCCAGTAGTCGCTACTCCGGGACAGGGAAGGGTCAGCCCCAGCATTTT. The chain has TRBV19 and TRBJ1-5; 9 nucleotides match TRBD1. With 5 bases clipped from V and 6 bases from J, the junction kept 14 bases outside the gene matches. Germline CDR1 and CDR2: LNHDA and SQIVND (reference sequence). The CDR3 spans 17 residues.

The chain combines TRBV2 with TRBJ2-1; D not resolved. Germline V gene lookup returns CDR1 SNHLY and CDR2 FYNNEI. The CDR3 loop spans 11 amino acids. The ends were cut back, 6 bases at V and 9 bases at J, with 9 bases in the middle. The DNA for the CDR3 is TGTGCCAGCAGGGCGGAAGGTGAGCAGTTCTTC. This sequence encodes CASRAEGEQFF.

The CDR3 region has the DNA TGTGCCAGCAGCAGGAGCGGGACTTCACCCCTCCACTTT. Its protein product is CASSRSGTSPLHF. The chain recombines TRBV9 with TRBJ1-6; a weak D match, TRBD1 (5 bases). The CDR3 contains 13 residues. Germline V gives CDR1 SGDLS, CDR2 YYNGEE. The V gene lost 4 bases and the J gene lost 9 bases, with 11 bases spanning the gap. Based on the CDR3 plus reference TRBV9 and TRBJ1-6, the full variable domain is DSGVTQTPKHLITATGQRVTLRCSPRSGDLSVYWYQQSLDQGLQFLIQYYNGEERAKGNILERFSAQQFPDLHSELNLSSLELGDSALYFCASSRSGTSPLHFGNGTRLTVT.

The V gene is TRBV18, the J gene TRBJ2-7; D gene unclear. Trimming pared 6 bases from V and 6 bases from J, leaving 18 bases between. CDR3 size: 14 residues. Germline V gene sequence: CDR1 KGHSH, CDR2 LQKENI. The CDR3 nucleotides are TGTGCCAGCTCGACGGGTGGTAGTTGGGGCGAGCAGTACTTC. It codes for CASSTGGSWGEQYF.

J is TRBJ1-2 and V is TRBV7-9; 9 bases fit TRBD1. The V and J ends lost 4 bases and 7 bases, in that order; junction bases with no gene match: 13. CDR1 and CDR2 from the germline V gene are SEHNR and FQNEAQ (reference sequence). The CDR3 extends over 16 amino acids. The CDR3 nucleotides read TGTGCCAGCAGCTCTGGCGGGACAGGGTTTATCGGTGGCTACACCTTC. It specifies CASSSGGTGFIGGYTF.

The chain has TRBV18 and TRBJ2-7, with D unresolved. The germline V gene encodes CDR1 KGHSH and CDR2 LQKENI. Trimming cost V 4 bases and J 4 bases, with 8 bases left between them. CDR3 length: 12 residues. The CDR3 reads CASSQTGYEQYF. CDR3 nucleotides: TGTGCCAGCTCACAGACTGGATACGAGCAGTACTTC. The whole variable domain, filled in from reference TRBV18 and TRBJ2-7, reads NAGVMQNPRHLVRRRGQEARLRCSPMKGHSHVYWYRQLPEEGLKFMVYLQKENIIDESGMPKERFSAEFPKEGPSILRIQQVVRGDSAAYFCASSQTGYEQYFGPGTRLTVT.

This clone was counted a few times. This chain uses TRBV5-4 with TRBJ2-4; D remains unclear. The CDR3 has 13 amino acids. Germline V gene sequence: CDR1 SGHNT, CDR2 YYREEE (reference sequence). Trimming removed 0 bases from V and 6 bases from J, with 7 bases in between. The CDR3 coding sequence is TGTGCCAGCAGCTTGGACTGGGGAAACATTCAGTACTTC. The encoded protein is CASSLDWGNIQYF. The full variable domain, with the rest looked up from reference TRBV5-4 and TRBJ2-4, is ETGVTQSPTHLIKTRGQQVTLRCSSQSGHNTVSWYQQALGQGPQFIFQYYREEENGRGNFPPRFSGLQFPNYSSELNVNALELDDSALYLCASSLDWGNIQYFGAGTRLSVL.

This clone was counted only a few times. The chain links TRBV6-7 to TRBJ2-7; 12 bases fit TRBD2. TRBV6-7 has ORF status, its function being uncertain. The CDR3 totals 13 residues. J lost 3 bases, V lost 10 bases, and 4 bases had no gene match. CDR3: CATGLAGSYEQYF. In DNA, the CDR3 is TGTGCCACAGGACTAGCGGGAAGCTACGAGCAGTACTTC.

About this clone: The sample carries other DNA sequences with the same CDR3. This chain uses TRBV11-2 with TRBJ2-6; D uncertain. From germline, CDR1 is SGHAT and CDR2 FQNNGV. Trimming removed 3 bases at V and 0 bases at J, with 6 bases between. The CDR3 is made up of 15 amino acids. The CDR3 sequence: CASSFGRSGANVLTF. DNA for the CDR3: TGTGCCAGCAGCTTCGGTCGCTCTGGGGCCAACGTCCTGACTTTC. The entire variable domain, with the rest obtained from reference TRBV11-2 and TRBJ2-6, is as follows: EAGVAQSPRYKIIEKRQSVAFWCNPISGHATLYWYQQILGQGPKLLIQFQNNGVVDDSQLPKDRFSAERLKGVDSTLKIQPAKLEDSAVYLCASSFGRSGANVLTFGAGSRLTVL.

The chain carries TRBV28 and TRBJ2-1; D remains ambiguous. The V gene's germline CDR1 is MDHEN and CDR2 SYDVKM. With 1 base removed from V and 10 bases from J, the gap between germline ends came to 8 bases. The CDR3 consists of 12 residues. CDR3 nucleotide sequence: TGTGCCAGCAGTTTATTCGGCAGAGAGCAGTTCTTC. As protein: CASSLFGREQFF.